The 2 T cell receptor beta chains below all came from one sample that was sequenced in a study of molecular identifiers for immune sequencing clone quantification. TCRdb called the PCR reads again in MiXCR, with one record for every CDR3 protein. The sample lists under 600,000 distinct CDR3 sequences, about 20% occurring once. The material sequenced was naive CD8+ T cells from blood, with Jurkat cell RNA spiked in. Subset noted: FACS-sorted CD8+CD4-CCR7+CD45RA+ naive T cells. All receptors derive from a human donor in good health. Some libraries in this study had Jurkat cell RNA spiked in.

There are a few counts of this clonotype. The chain carries TRBV19 and TRBJ2-5, with no clear D. The CDR3 spans 14 residues. From germline, CDR1 is LNHDA and CDR2 SQIVND (reference sequence). Deletions cut 1 base from V and 0 bases from J, with 6 bases between. CDR3 residues: CASSIATDQETQYF. The CDR3 DNA reads TGTGCCAGTAGTATAGCCACGGACCAAGAGACCCAGTACTTC.

As to this clonotype: Just one base apart from a much larger clone, this may be a read error. This is likely a read error, given that the CDR3 carries no conserved phenylalanine or tryptophan at its end. The V gene is TRBV6-6, the J gene TRBJ2-3, with TRBD2 identical over 10 bases. CDR1 is MNHNY and CDR2 is SVGAGI in the germline V gene (reference sequence). This CDR3 has 17 residues. V shed 7 bases and J 3 bases; nucleotides not matched to a gene: 13. CDR3 in DNA: TGTGCCAGCATCCTTGGTCCTAGCGGGGGCTTAACAGATACGCAGTATTCT. It translates to CASILGPSGGLTDTQYS.